A selection of T cell receptor beta chains follows, all from one sample in a study of monozygotic twins with cystic fibrosis. Method: immunoSEQ multiplex PCR; TCRdb's copy keeps in-frame clones and lacks some. The sample includes around 35,000 clones, around 82% seen only once; the top ten take roughly 1.7%. What was sequenced was blood. These receptors all stem from a girl aged 2-10 years with cystic fibrosis. The CDR3 runs from the conserved cysteine through the conserved F or W. The D gene is left open where the match is weak. Size is stated for part of the rows, as once, few or many counts, or as a class when the clone is expanded.

TRBV9	TRBD2	-	TRBJ2-1	CASSVDGTSGGQFF
TRBV10-3	-	few	TRBJ2-7	CAISEQSGFSYEQYF
TRBV30	-	-	TRBJ1-2	CAWNGGGYTF
TRBV5-1	TRBD1	-	TRBJ1-1	CASSLATGAGGNTEAFF
TRBV9	-	-	TRBJ2-7	CASSVDHERQMGEQYF
TRBV5-1	-	few	TRBJ1-3	CASSLSGTFSGNTIYF
TRBV7-3	TRBD1	few	TRBJ2-2	CASSSTGTVNTGELFF
TRBV5-1	-	-	TRBJ2-2	CASSLRSGYANSNTGELFF
TRBV2	-	few	TRBJ1-2	CASSEGGRLGYTF
TRBV19	-	-	TRBJ1-6	CASTVPSVSSPLHF
TRBV29-1	-	once	TRBJ1-1	CSVERGDRTEAFF
TRBV29-1	-	-	TRBJ1-3	CSVDSGNTIYF
TRBV9	-	-	TRBJ2-7	CASSVALADGLYEQYF
TRBV5-5	-	-	TRBJ1-2	CASRLGPSLGGYTF
TRBV30	TRBD1	-	TRBJ1-5	CAWSVDRAGPQHF
TRBV30	-	-	TRBJ1-5	CAWSVTTGNQPQHF
TRBV5-1	-	once	TRBJ2-5	CASSLVVQETQYF
TRBV18	-	-	TRBJ2-3	CASGNTDTQYF
TRBV5-4	-	-	TRBJ1-5	CASSFQPGSNQPQHF